Listed here are 14 T cell receptor beta chains from one sample, sequenced in a study of T cells in Graves' hyperthyroidism and ophthalmopathy. What was amplified from RNA transcripts were TCR beta CDR3 regions. HTBI primers were used for first-round RT-PCR of the TCR CDR3. MiXCR was run by TCRdb on the multiplex PCR reads, yielding one entry per CDR3 protein. This sample has about 740,000 distinct CDR3 sequences, with 12% to 15% found just once. The sample was blood. The source of these receptors is a woman aged 18-29 years with Graves' hyperthyroidism.

There are many counts of this clonotype. This chain joins TRBV30 and TRBJ2-7; 7 positions match TRBD2. Germline trimming cut 2 bases from V and 5 bases from J; bases unmatched to any gene: 6. CDR1 is GTSNPN, CDR2 SVGIG, per germline (reference sequence). The CDR3 is made up of 13 amino acids. This CDR3 reads CAWSPGLYHEQYF. As DNA, the CDR3 is TGTGCCTGGAGTCCGGGACTATACCACGAGCAGTACTTC.

Remarks on this clonotype: The junction differs from germline at one of its ends, possibly a read error. The rearrangement uses TRBV7-9 and TRBJ2-1; D is possibly TRBD1 or TRBD2 (5 bases each). This CDR3 has 19 amino acids. CDR1 is SEHNR, CDR2 FQNEAQ, per germline (reference sequence). The CDR3 sequence: CASSSERGYRDLWRNGQFF. As DNA, the CDR3 is TGTGCCAGCAGCTCAGAACGAGGTTACCGGGACCTTTGGAGAAATGGGCAGTTCTTC.

V is TRBV15 and J is TRBJ1-3, with D possibly being TRBD1 (5 bases). This CDR3 region has 15 residues. The germline V and J ends were trimmed by 3 bases and 0 bases, with 9 bases remaining between them. In germline, CDR1 is LNHNV, CDR2 YYDKDF (reference sequence). The CDR3: CATSSGQRSGNTIYF. The DNA for the CDR3 is TGTGCCACCAGCAGTGGACAACGCTCTGGAAACACCATATATTTT.

The rearrangement links TRBV10-1 to TRBJ2-3, with 10 bases lining up with TRBD2. With V trimmed by 3 bases and J by 1 base, 10 bases remained unmatched. Germline CDR1 is WNHNN and CDR2 is SYGVQD (reference sequence). The CDR3 runs to 18 residues. Written as DNA, the CDR3 is TGCGCCAGCAGTGACCCAGCGGGAGGGCCATACGGCACAGATACGCAGTATTTT. Its translation: CASSDPAGGPYGTDTQYF.

This clonotype was seen repeatedly, ten times or more. The chain is built from TRBV14 and TRBJ1-4; D gene uncertain. This CDR3 spans 15 amino acids. Trimming shortened V by 4 bases and J by 3 bases, and 12 bases separated the two germline ends. Germline CDR1 SGHDN, CDR2 FVKESK. CDR3 nucleotide sequence: TGTGCCAGCAGCCTACGGACTGTCGCTAATGAAAAACTGTTTTTT. Translated: CASSLRTVANEKLFF.

In its sample, this clonotype was seen many times. V usage is TRBV24-1 and J usage is TRBJ2-7; D perhaps matches TRBD2 (5 bases). The ends were cut back, 4 bases at V and 1 base at J, with 13 bases in the middle. This CDR3 is 15 amino acids long. CDR1 and CDR2 (germline): KGHDR, SFDVKD. The CDR3 DNA sequence: TGTGCCACCAGTGACCATACTAGGGTTTCCTACGAGCAGTACTTC. This encodes CATSDHTRVSYEQYF.

In its sample, this clonotype was seen many times. V gene TRBV2 combines with J gene TRBJ2-3; TRBD2 matches at 12 bases. This CDR3 is 16 amino acids long. J lost 1 base, V lost 5 bases, and 4 bases had no gene match. Germline-derived CDR1 and CDR2 are SNHLY and FYNNEI. CDR3 DNA: TGTGCCAGCAGTTTTAGACTAGCGGGGGGCACAGATACGCAGTATTTT. Protein: CASSFRLAGGTDTQYF.

This clonotype was seen only a few times. The chain couples TRBV29-1 to TRBJ1-2; 10 bases fit TRBD1. Germline lookup yields CDR1 SQVTM and CDR2 ANQGSEA. The length of the CDR3 is 13 residues. V lost 4 bases to trimming and J lost 4 bases; unmatched junction nucleotides: 3. CDR3 nucleotides: TGCAGCGTTGGGGACAGGGGTTTCTATGGCTACACCTTC. It translates to CSVGDRGFYGYTF.

The chain recombines TRBV19 with TRBJ1-5; D gene ambiguous. This CDR3 region has 13 residues. Germline V gene sequence: CDR1 LNHDA, CDR2 SQIVND (reference sequence). V lost 3 bases and J lost 6, with 9 bases in between. Here the CDR3 reads CASSISGIQPQHF. As DNA, the CDR3 is TGTGCCAGTAGTATTTCGGGGATTCAGCCCCAGCATTTT. The whole variable domain, remainder taken from reference TRBV19 and TRBJ1-5, is DGGITQSPKYLFRKEGQNVTLSCEQNLNHDAMYWYRQDPGQGLRLIYYSQIVNDFQKGDIAEGYSVSREKKESFPLTVTSAQKNPTAFYLCASSISGIQPQHFGDGTRLSIL.

This clonotype was seen many times. The J gene is TRBJ2-5, the V gene TRBV11-2; 8 bases map to TRBD2. The CDR3 consists of 13 residues. The germline V gene has CDR1 SGHAT and CDR2 FQNNGV. The V gene end was trimmed by 7 bases and the J gene end by 7 bases; junction bases not matched to a gene: 8. Here the CDR3 DNA reads TGTGCCAGCATGGTTAGCGGGGCCGGGACCCAGTACTTC. This codes for CASMVSGAGTQYF.

This clonotype was counted a few times. The CDR3 bases are TGTGCCAGCAGCGCCCCTAGGAACCCCTACGAGCAGTACTTC. This translates into CASSAPRNPYEQYF. This sequence joins TRBV9 and TRBJ2-7, with no clear D. The ends were cut back, 3 bases at V and 2 bases at J, with 12 bases in the middle. CDR3 size: 14 residues. CDR1 SGDLS and CDR2 YYNGEE come from the germline V gene.

This clonotype was observed a few times. The chain is built from TRBV11-2 and TRBJ2-5; the D gene is possibly TRBD2 (7 bases). Trimming shortened V by 5 bases and J by 5 bases, and 18 bases separated the two germline ends. Germline CDR1 and CDR2: SGHAT and FQNNGV. The CDR3 sequence is 15 residues long. The CDR3 spells CASSGRGRAQETQYF. The CDR3, as DNA: TGTGCCAGCAGCGGGAGGGGGAGGGCCCAGGAGACCCAGTACTTC.

This clonotype was recorded at least ten times. The chain combines TRBV4-2 with TRBJ1-5; no clear D gene. V was pared by 3 bases and J by 3 bases, with 9 bases between. This CDR3 is 14 amino acids long. In germline, CDR1 is LGHNA, CDR2 YNFKEQ. The CDR3 coding sequence is TGTGCCAGCAGCCATACCTCTAACAATCAGCCCCAGCATTTT. The encoded protein is CASSHTSNNQPQHF.

This clonotype was detected a few times. The gene calls are TRBV12-3 or TRBV12-4 and TRBJ1-1; D is unresolved. Trimming cost V 8 bases and J 4 bases, with 14 bases left between them. This CDR3 has 13 amino acids. CDR3 coding DNA: TGTGCCAGCGACGACGGAAGTCTCACTGAAGCTTTCTTT. Protein sequence: CASDDGSLTEAFF.